One and the same sample provided the 6 T cell receptor beta chains below, sequenced in a study of blood T cell repertoires in COVID-19. Libraries were prepared by immunoSEQ multiplex PCR; TCRdb keeps only in-frame clonotypes and omits some of them. In the table there are about 110,000 clones, around 83% of which are singletons. Source material: peripheral blood. These receptors were collected from a woman of 80 years or more with active or convalescent COVID-19.

The chain combines TRBV5-1 with TRBJ2-1; 8 bases are a match to TRBD2. Germline CDR1 is SGHRS and CDR2 is YFSETQ. J gave up 9 bases and V 0 bases, and 8 bases lay outside the gene matches. There are 15 residues in the CDR3. CDR3 loop: CASSLEIAGRGEQFF. For the CDR3, the DNA is TGCGCCAGCAGCTTGGAGATAGCGGGAAGGGGTGAGCAGTTCTTC. The variable domain in full, with the rest retrieved from reference TRBV5-1 and TRBJ2-1, is KAGVTQTPRYLIKTRGQQVTLSCSPISGHRSVSWYQQTPGQGLQFLFEYFSETQRNKGNFPGRFSGRQFSNSRSEMNVSTLELGDSALYLCASSLEIAGRGEQFFGPGTRLTVL.

This rearrangement joins TRBV6-1 to TRBJ2-2; 10 nucleotides align to TRBD1. J gave up 5 bases and V 2 bases, and 11 bases lay outside the gene matches. This CDR3 is built from 18 residues. Germline V gives CDR1 MNHNS, CDR2 SASEGT. The CDR3 bases are TGTGCCAGCAGTGAACTTTTCGCGGGACAGGGGAAGACCGGGGAGCTGTTTTTT. This gives the protein CASSELFAGQGKTGELFF.

The chain couples TRBV6-5 to TRBJ1-2; 7 bases are shared with TRBD1. This CDR3 is 15 amino acids long. The V segment lost 7 bases and the J segment 2 bases; nucleotides outside the gene matches: 10. The V gene's germline CDR1 is MNHEY and CDR2 SVGAGI. The CDR3 protein is CASTNTGERNYGYTF. The DNA of the CDR3 is TGTGCCAGCACTAACACAGGGGAAAGGAACTATGGCTACACCTTC.

The chain joins TRBV28 to TRBJ2-1; 11 bases line up with TRBD2. V was pared by 6 bases and J by 5 bases, with 6 bases of the junction left unmatched. The length of the CDR3 is 15 residues. The germline CDR1 and CDR2 sequences are MDHEN and SYDVKM. CDR3 nucleotide sequence: TGTGCCAGCAGCACCGGGACTAGCGGCCACAATGAGCAGTTCTTC. Protein sequence: CASSTGTSGHNEQFF.

This clone was picked up a small number of times. The V call is TRBV6-5, the J call TRBJ2-3, with D maybe TRBD1 (6 bases). The CDR3 extends over 15 amino acids. Germline CDR1 is MNHEY and CDR2 is SVGAGI. Trimming took off 6 bases at V and 3 bases at J, with 16 bases between the two ends. CDR3 in DNA: TGTGCCAGCAGGACTCCTGAACAGGGTACAGATACGCAGTATTTT. Encoded protein: CASRTPEQGTDTQYF.

This chain connects TRBV20-1 to TRBJ2-1; 11 nucleotides align to TRBD1. The V segment lost 3 bases and the J segment 6 bases; nucleotides outside the gene matches: 16. Germline CDR1 is DFQATT and CDR2 is SNEGSKA (reference sequence). This CDR3 is built from 18 residues. CDR3 nucleotides: TGCAGTGCTAGTCCGGGACAGGGGGTTAGGGGGTTTATCAATGAGCAGTTCTTC. Translated: CSASPGQGVRGFINEQFF.